This is a list of T cell receptor beta chains from one sample in a study of T cells in Graves' hyperthyroidism and ophthalmopathy. One entry per CDR3 protein results from TCRdb running MiXCR on the multiplex PCR reads. This sample has over 700,000 distinct CDR3 sequences; around 40% occur once, and the top ten carry 31%. Sequencing was done on a sample of blood. These receptors all come from a woman in her thirties or forties with Graves' hyperthyroidism. The CDR3 runs from the conserved cysteine through the conserved F or W. D genes are given only for firm matches. Some rows have no size entry. The others give once, few or many, or a class for an expanded clone.

clone_size d_call j_call v_call cdr3_aa cdr3_nt
. . TRBJ2-7 TRBV9 CASSVDGSPKYEQYF TGTGCCAGCAGCGTAGACGGCAGCCCCAAGTACGAGCAGTACTTC
. . TRBJ1-2 TRBV6-5 CASSYSMWEGYTF TGTGCCAGCAGTTACTCGATGTGGGAGGGCTACACCTTC
. . TRBJ2-7 TRBV2 CASSLSCEQYF TGTGCCAGCAGTTTGAGCTGCGAGCAGTACTTC
few . TRBJ2-7 TRBV7-9 CASSLFSAGRYEQYF TGTGCCAGCAGCTTATTTTCGGCAGGGCGGTACGAGCAGTACTTC
many . TRBJ1-2 TRBV12-3/TRBV12-4 CASSLAPAYGYTF TGTGCCAGCAGTTTAGCGCCAGCTTATGGCTACACCTTC
. TRBD2 TRBJ2-3 TRBV6-4 CASSDSTSDTQYF TGTGCCAGCAGTGACTCGACTAGCGATACGCAGTATTTT
once . TRBJ2-2 TRBV7-9 CASSLLITGELFF TGTGCCAGCAGTCTCCTTATCACCGGGGAGCTGTTTTTT
many . TRBJ1-4 TRBV5-1 CASSTYSAANEKLFF TGCGCCAGCAGCACTTACAGTGCGGCTAATGAAAAACTGTTTTTT
. . TRBJ2-5 TRBV20-1 CSASGTDRETQYF TGCAGTGCTTCGGGGACCGACCGGGAGACCCAGTACTTC
few . TRBJ1-5 TRBV20-1 CSALRTGDSNQPQHF TGCAGTGCTCTCAGGACGGGAGATAGCAATCAGCCCCAGCATTTT
. . TRBJ2-7 TRBV11-2 CASSLGWRGPGNIYEQYF TGTGCCAGCAGCTTAGGTTGGAGGGGACCAGGGAACATCTACGAGCAGTACTTC
. . TRBJ2-6 TRBV7-3 CASSPPATGANVLTF TGCGCCAGCAGCCCCCCGGCGACCGGGGCCAACGTCCTGACTTTC
few . TRBJ1-1 TRBV6-2/TRBV6-3 CASSFRPVRNTEAFF TGTGCCAGCAGTTTTCGACCGGTAAGGAACACTGAAGCTTTCTTT
few . TRBJ2-2 TRBV4-1 CASSQDEGAGELFF TGCGCCAGCAGCCAAGATGAGGGTGCCGGGGAGCTGTTTTTT
many . TRBJ1-6 TRBV7-9 CASSDISPSSPLHF TGTGCCAGCAGCGACATATCTCCCTCATCACCCCTCCACTTT
few . TRBJ1-2 TRBV5-8 CASSLGQGPGGYTF TGTGCCAGCAGCTTGGGCCAGGGGCCGGGGGGCTACACCTTC
many TRBD1 TRBJ2-7 TRBV7-2 CASSLGQGRGQYF TGTGCCAGCAGCTTAGGACAGGGACGGGGGCAGTACTTC
. TRBD1 TRBJ2-2 TRBV7-2 CASSLKRNDRGGGELFF TGTGCCAGCAGCCTCAAGAGGAACGACAGGGGAGGCGGGGAGCTGTTTTTT
few TRBD1 TRBJ2-5 TRBV6-5 CASSTFDRVSQETQYF TGTGCCAGCAGCACCTTCGACAGGGTGTCCCAAGAGACCCAGTACTTC
many . TRBJ1-5 TRBV7-8 CASSLARQHTVNQPQHF TGTGCCAGCAGCTTAGCGCGACAGCATACAGTCAATCAGCCCCAGCATTTT
few . TRBJ1-1 TRBV12-3/TRBV12-4 CASSLIRVGGTEAFF TGTGCCAGCAGTTTAATAAGGGTGGGAGGCACTGAAGCTTTCTTT
many TRBD1 TRBJ2-7 TRBV7-6 CASSDRGGSDEQYF TGTGCCAGCAGCGACAGGGGTGGTTCGGACGAGCAGTACTTC
few TRBD1 TRBJ1-4 TRBV9 CASSPGQFYEKLFF TGTGCCAGCAGCCCGGGACAGTTTTATGAAAAACTGTTTTTT
. . TRBJ1-5 TRBV10-3 CAISQGMTNQPQHF TGTGCCATCAGTCAGGGGATGACCAATCAGCCCCAGCATTTT
many . TRBJ1-6 TRBV2 CASSTTSSIHF TGTGCCAGCAGTACAACCTCCTCCATCCACTTT
. . TRBJ2-2 TRBV20-1 CSAMGLALRTGELFF TGCAGTGCTATGGGGCTAGCGTTGAGAACCGGGGAGCTGTTTTTT
. TRBD1 TRBJ1-1 TRBV6-5 CASSYGSGGVTEAFF TGTGCCAGCAGTTACGGATCAGGGGGAGTCACTGAAGCTTTCTTT
. TRBD1 TRBJ1-5 TRBV24-1 CATSETGAVQPQHF TGTGCCACCAGTGAGACAGGGGCGGTTCAGCCCCAGCATTTT
many TRBD1 TRBJ1-5 TRBV2 CASHRGHGDRPQHF TGTGCCAGTCACAGGGGGCACGGGGACAGACCCCAGCATTTT
. . TRBJ2-5 TRBV6-2/TRBV6-3 CASSYSNYGRAQETQYF TGTGCCAGCAGTTACTCGAACTACGGGCGGGCCCAAGAGACCCAGTACTTC
. . TRBJ2-7 TRBV6-5 CASSLDGGSYEQYF TGTGCCAGCAGTTTGGACGGAGGATCCTACGAGCAGTACTTC
many . TRBJ1-4 TRBV12-3/TRBV12-4 CASSIMTATNEKLFF TGTGCCAGCAGTATTATGACGGCAACTAATGAAAAACTGTTTTTT
few TRBD1 TRBJ2-2 TRBV29-1 CSALDRDRDTGELFF TGCAGCGCTCTCGATCGGGACAGGGACACCGGGGAGCTGTTTTTT
. TRBD1 TRBJ1-2 TRBV7-9 CASRPTGRGYTF TGTGCCAGCAGGCCGACAGGGAGGGGCTACACCTTC
. . TRBJ1-2 TRBV10-3 CAISAGGPDGYTF TGTGCCATCAGCGCGGGAGGGCCCGATGGCTACACCTTC
. . TRBJ1-2 TRBV6-5 CASSYPGPAGYTF TGTGCCAGCAGTTACCCCGGTCCGGCTGGCTACACCTTC
. . TRBJ1-6 TRBV10-3 CAISHGRGSSPLHF TGTGCCATCAGTCACGGTCGAGGGAGTTCACCCCTCCACTTT
many . TRBJ2-6 TRBV7-9 CASGDSGANVLTF TGTGCCAGCGGGGACTCTGGGGCCAACGTCCTGACTTTC
. . TRBJ1-6 TRBV6-5 CASRTIDRNYSPLHF TGTGCCAGCAGAACCATCGACAGGAACTATTCACCCCTCCACTTT
few TRBD2 TRBJ2-7 TRBV20-1 CSAYPAGLSYNEQYF TGCAGTGCTTACCCAGCGGGACTCTCCTACAATGAGCAGTACTTC
few TRBD1 TRBJ2-7 TRBV9 CASSKGQGNLYEQYF TGTGCCAGCAGCAAGGGACAGGGGAATCTCTACGAGCAGTACTTC
few . TRBJ2-7 TRBV12-3/TRBV12-4 CASSEAFDEQYF TGTGCCAGCAGCGAGGCGTTCGACGAGCAGTACTTC
. TRBD1 TRBJ1-5 TRBV19 CASSIAGTGGHQPQHF TGTGCCAGTAGTATAGCCGGGACAGGGGGACATCAGCCCCAGCATTTT
many . TRBJ2-7 TRBV5-1 CASSMTEGTYEQYF TGCGCCAGCAGCATGACAGAAGGCACCTACGAGCAGTACTTC
few . TRBJ2-6 TRBV7-9 CASSQSRSGANVLTF TGTGCCAGCAGCCAAAGCCGCTCTGGGGCCAACGTCCTGACTTTC
many . TRBJ1-2 TRBV6-1 CASSESIHYGYTF TGTGCCAGCAGTGAGTCTATCCACTATGGCTACACCTTC
few TRBD1 TRBJ2-2 TRBV20-1 CSARVGTGGTSGELFF TGCAGTGCTAGAGTGGGGACAGGGGGCACTTCCGGGGAGCTGTTTTTT
many . TRBJ1-5 TRBV19 CASRDLRGINQPQHF TGTGCCAGTAGAGACTTACGGGGCATCAATCAGCCCCAGCATTTT
. TRBD1 TRBJ1-1 TRBV14 CAGSFGTGSGTEAFF TGTGCCGGCAGCTTCGGGACAGGGTCGGGTACTGAAGCTTTCTTT
few TRBD1 TRBJ1-1 TRBV19 CASSKTGTVNTEAFF TGTGCCAGTAGTAAAACCGGGACAGTGAACACTGAAGCTTTCTTT
. TRBD1 TRBJ2-6 TRBV10-2 CARTQGAGANVLTF TGCGCCCGCACACAGGGGGCTGGGGCCAACGTCCTGACTTTC